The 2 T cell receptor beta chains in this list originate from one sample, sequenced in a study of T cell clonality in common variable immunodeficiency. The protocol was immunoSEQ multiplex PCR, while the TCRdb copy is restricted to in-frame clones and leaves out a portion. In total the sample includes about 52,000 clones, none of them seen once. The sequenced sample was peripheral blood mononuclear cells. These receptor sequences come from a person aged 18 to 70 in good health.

The CDR3: CASSGQGAGEQYF. The DNA read from the CDR3 is TGTGCCAGCAGCGGACAGGGGGCGGGCGAG. V and J are TRBV7-2 and TRBJ2-7, with 11 bases lining up with TRBD1. Read coverage stops 3 residues before the CDR3 terminus; the germline J gene supplies the remainder. The CDR3 loop spans 13 amino acids. With 5 bases clipped from V and 6 bases from J, the junction kept 3 bases outside the gene matches. CDR1 and CDR2 from the germline V gene are SGHTA and FQGNSA.

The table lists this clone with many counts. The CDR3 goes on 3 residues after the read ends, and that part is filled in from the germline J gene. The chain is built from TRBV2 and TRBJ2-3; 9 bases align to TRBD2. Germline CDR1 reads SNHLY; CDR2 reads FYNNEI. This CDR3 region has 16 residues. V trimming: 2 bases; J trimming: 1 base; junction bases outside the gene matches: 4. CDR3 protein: CASSERASGGTDTQYF. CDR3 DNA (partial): TGTGCCAGCAGTGAAAGAGCTAGCGGGGGCACAGATACG. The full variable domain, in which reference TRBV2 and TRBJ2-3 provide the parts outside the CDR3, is EPEVTQTPSHQVTQMGQEVILRCVPISNHLYFYWYRQILGQKVEFLVSFYNNEISEKSEIFDDQFSVERPDGSNFTLKIRSTKLEDSAMYFCASSERASGGTDTQYFGPGTRLTVL.